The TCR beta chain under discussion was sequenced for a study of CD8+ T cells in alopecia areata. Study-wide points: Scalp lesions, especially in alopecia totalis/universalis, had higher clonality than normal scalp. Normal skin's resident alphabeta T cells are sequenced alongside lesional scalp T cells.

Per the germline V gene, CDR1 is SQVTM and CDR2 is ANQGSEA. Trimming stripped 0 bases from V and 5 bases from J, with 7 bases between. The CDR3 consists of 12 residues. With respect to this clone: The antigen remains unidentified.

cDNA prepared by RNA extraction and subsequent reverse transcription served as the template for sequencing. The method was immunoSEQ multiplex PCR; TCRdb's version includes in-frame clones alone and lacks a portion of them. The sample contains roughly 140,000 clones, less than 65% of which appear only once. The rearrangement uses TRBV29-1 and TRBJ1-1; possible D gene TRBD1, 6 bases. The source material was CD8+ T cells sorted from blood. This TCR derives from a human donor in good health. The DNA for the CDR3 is TGCAGCGTTGAAGAAGGGGGGACTGAAGCTTTCTTT. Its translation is CSVEEGGTEAFF.